The T cell receptor (beta chain) described here comes from a study of control samples from healthy donors and cancer patients (dated by TCRdb to about 2020). The library was made by the immunoSEQ multiplex PCR assay. TCRdb took this table from immuneACCESS and kept in-frame rearrangements with V and J called. Such tables lack part of the clones; where checked against another copy, unresolved V genes explain under half of the gap, and the rest is unexplained. The sample table records 69,000 or so clones; about 94% of these occur just once. The ten biggest clones cover over 2.5% of the sample. In regard to this clone: Its binding antigen is unknown. There are no base qualities to consult, and no much larger clone falls within one base.

The specimen was blood. This receptor was identified in a woman aged 25 to 39 in good health.

CDR3 reads: CATSDVNRGSEQFF. The DNA sequence is given as TGTGCCACCAGTGATGTAAACAGGGGTTCTGAGCAGTTCTTC. The chain is assembled from TRBV24-1 and TRBJ2-1, with 7 bases matching TRBD1. After removal of 3 bases from V and 9 bases from J, the junction retains 7 bases not matched to a gene. Taken from cysteine to phenylalanine, the CDR3 has 14 residues. Only the CDR3 DNA stays, 42 bases, in frame from base 1. Looking up the germline V gene yields CDR1 KGHDR and CDR2 SFDVKD.